These 9 T cell receptor beta chains share one sample of origin, sequenced in a study of molecular identifiers for immune sequencing clone quantification. TCRdb re-called the PCR reads through MiXCR, storing one row per CDR3 protein. Here the sample spans 88,000 or so distinct CDR3 sequences, around 23% being singletons. Material for sequencing was naive CD8+ T cells from blood, with Jurkat cell RNA spiked in. The subset: FACS-sorted CD8+CD4-CCR7+CD45RA+ naive T cells. The origin of the receptors is a human donor in good health. Some libraries in this study had Jurkat cell RNA spiked in.

With respect to this clonotype: At one of its ends the junction is not consistent with the germline gene, which may arise from a read error. CDR3 region: CASGLTAGYEQYF. As DNA, the CDR3 is TGTGCCAGCGGTTTAACGGCCGGCTACGAGCAGTACTTC. The V gene is TRBV12-3 or TRBV12-4, the J gene TRBJ2-7; D is undetermined. This CDR3 has 13 amino acids.

This clonotype was observed at least ten times. The J gene is TRBJ2-3, the V gene TRBV7-8; 7 bases line up with TRBD1. J gave up 4 bases and V 5 bases, and 9 bases lay outside the gene matches. The germline gives CDR1 SGHVS, CDR2 FQNEAQ. This CDR3 has 15 residues. The CDR3 region has the DNA TGTGCCAGCAGCCCTGACATGAGGGGGCCAGATACGCAGTATTTT. Amino acid sequence: CASSPDMRGPDTQYF.

A word on this clonotype: Since no conserved phenylalanine or tryptophan closes the CDR3, a read error is the likely cause. The CDR3, as DNA: TGTGCCAGCAGCTTAACGCAGGGAATGAACACTGAAGCTTTCCTT. Its translation: CASSLTQGMNTEAFL. V gene TRBV7-9 combines with J gene TRBJ1-1, with D tentatively TRBD1 (5 bases). This CDR3 has 15 residues. Trimming pared 2 bases from V and 0 bases from J, leaving 10 bases between. Germline CDR1 is SEHNR and CDR2 is FQNEAQ (reference sequence).

This clonotype was detected many times. CDR3 amino acids: CASSLVLGQRGQPQHF. CDR3 nucleotides: TGTGCCAGCAGCTTGGTTCTTGGACAGCGGGGTCAGCCCCAGCATTTT. This chain uses TRBV5-5 with TRBJ1-5, with D tentatively TRBD1 (6 bases). The V gene's germline CDR1 is SGHKS and CDR2 YYEKEE (reference sequence). Trimming took 0 bases from V and 6 from J, leaving 16 bases between them. The CDR3 is 16 amino acids. The full variable domain, completed using reference TRBV5-5 and TRBJ1-5, is DAGVTQSPTHLIKTRGQQVTLRCSPISGHKSVSWYQQVLGQGPQFIFQYYEKEERGRGNFPDRFSARQFPNYSSELNVNALLLGDSALYLCASSLVLGQRGQPQHFGDGTRLSIL.

This clonotype appeared a few times. CDR3: CASFLDGYEQYF. The CDR3 DNA is TGTGCCAGCTTCCTAGACGGGTACGAGCAGTACTTC. The J gene is TRBJ2-7, the V gene TRBV2; the D is unclear. V was trimmed by 8 bases and J by 4 bases, leaving 12 bases between them. Germline loops: CDR1 SNHLY, CDR2 FYNNEI. The CDR3 has 12 amino acids.

The chain combines TRBV12-3 or TRBV12-4 with TRBJ2-1; the D gene is possibly TRBD1 (6 bases). Deletions cut 7 bases from V and 4 bases from J, with 23 bases between. The CDR3 runs 17 residues. The CDR3 bases are TGTGCCAGCACCCTGGGTATAGGGACAAATTATTACAATGAGCAGTTCTTC. It codes for CASTLGIGTNYYNEQFF.

This clonotype was found a few times. The rearrangement links TRBV20-1 to TRBJ2-1, with 15 positions matching TRBD2. The germline CDR1 and CDR2 sequences are DFQATT and SNEGSKA (reference sequence). The CDR3 length is 17 residues. V lost 0 bases, J lost 8 bases, and 8 bases stayed unmatched. CDR3 sequence reads: CSARDYGTSGRIDEQFF. The DNA for the CDR3 is TGCAGTGCTAGAGATTACGGGACTAGCGGGAGGATCGATGAGCAGTTCTTC.

A note on this clonotype: A much larger clone lies a single base off, so this may be a read error. No conserved phenylalanine or tryptophan ends this CDR3, so it is likely a read error. The genes are TRBV20-1 and TRBJ1-1; 8 positions match TRBD1. Losses at the gene ends were 5 bases for V and 5 bases for J; bases not matched to a gene: 4. Germline V lookup: CDR1 DFQATT, CDR2 SNEGSKA (reference sequence). The CDR3 consists of 12 residues. CDR3 DNA: TGCAGTGCTGGACAGGGTCTGACTGAAGCTTTCCTT. Residues: CSAGQGLTEAFL.

CDR3 amino acids: CATSRDRSNTGELFF. The CDR3 DNA is TGTGCCACCAGCAGGGACAGGAGTAACACCGGGGAGCTGTTTTTT. The V and J genes are TRBV15 and TRBJ2-2; TRBD1 aligns across 7 bases. V lost 3 bases, J lost 2 bases, and 3 bases stayed unmatched. The CDR3 covers 15 residues. Per germline, CDR1 LNHNV and CDR2 YYDKDF (reference sequence).